Sequencing of this TCR beta chain was carried out in a study of regulatory T cells in long-lasting Graves disease. General study points: Persistent Graves' patients showed a TCR diversity that was lower than that of newly diagnosed ones. The analysis examined peripheral blood only and excluded thyroid tissue.

This clonotype occurred a few times. Antigen specificity is unknown. Time point described: persistent/refractory GD, antithyroid drugs over 5 years with positive TRAb. PBMCs provided the RNA from which the TCR library was made. Building the TCR beta libraries relied on iRepertoire HTBI primers, and CDR3 regions underwent Arm-PCR. TCRdb recomputed calls from the multiplex PCR reads with MiXCR, one row per CDR3 protein. The sample holds some 420,000 distinct CDR3 sequences; about 20% are singletons and the top ten take around 13%. This CDR3 spans 14 amino acids. V was clipped by 5 bases and J by 8 bases; unmatched bases: 8. Germline CDR1 and CDR2: LGHDT and YNNKEL (reference sequence).

This chain uses TRBV3-1 with TRBJ1-4, with 7 bases identical to TRBD1. The sample was peripheral blood mononuclear cells (PBMCs), taken when the disease was refractory, from a patient treated with antithyroid drugs. This sequence originates from a female donor with Graves disease. The CDR3 bases are TGTGCCAGCAGCGGACCGACAGGGAACGAAAAACTGTTTTTT. Translated: CASSGPTGNEKLFF.